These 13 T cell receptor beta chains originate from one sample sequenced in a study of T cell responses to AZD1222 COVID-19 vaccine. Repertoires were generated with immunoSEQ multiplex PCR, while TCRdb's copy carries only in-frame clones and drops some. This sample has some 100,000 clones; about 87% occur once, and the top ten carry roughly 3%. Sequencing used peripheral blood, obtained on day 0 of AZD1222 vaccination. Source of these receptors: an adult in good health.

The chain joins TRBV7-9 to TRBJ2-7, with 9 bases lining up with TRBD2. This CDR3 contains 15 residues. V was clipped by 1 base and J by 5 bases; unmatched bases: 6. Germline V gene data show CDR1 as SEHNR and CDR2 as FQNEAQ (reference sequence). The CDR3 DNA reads TGTGCCAGCAGCTTAGTAGCGGGGGCACGGAACGAGCAGTACTTC. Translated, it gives CASSLVAGARNEQYF.

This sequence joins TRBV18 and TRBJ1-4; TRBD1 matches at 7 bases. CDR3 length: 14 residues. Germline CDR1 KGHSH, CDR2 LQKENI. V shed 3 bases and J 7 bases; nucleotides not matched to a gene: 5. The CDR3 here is CASSPLRGPEKLFF. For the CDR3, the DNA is TGTGCCAGCTCACCGTTAAGGGGGCCTGAAAAACTGTTTTTT.

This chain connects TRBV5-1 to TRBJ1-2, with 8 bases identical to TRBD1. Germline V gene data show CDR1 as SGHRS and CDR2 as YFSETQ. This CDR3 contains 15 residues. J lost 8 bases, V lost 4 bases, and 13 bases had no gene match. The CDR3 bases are TGCGCCAGCAGCCCCATACCGGTGACAGGGGAAGGCTACACCTTC. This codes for CASSPIPVTGEGYTF.

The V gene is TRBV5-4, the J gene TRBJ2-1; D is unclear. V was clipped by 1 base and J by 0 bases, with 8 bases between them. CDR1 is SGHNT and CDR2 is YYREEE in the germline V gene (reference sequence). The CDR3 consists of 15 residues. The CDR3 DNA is TGTGCCAGCAGCTTGCACCAGAGCTCCTACAATGAGCAGTTCTTC. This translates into CASSLHQSSYNEQFF. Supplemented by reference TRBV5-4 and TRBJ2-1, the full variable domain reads ETGVTQSPTHLIKTRGQQVTLRCSSQSGHNTVSWYQQALGQGPQFIFQYYREEENGRGNFPPRFSGLQFPNYSSELNVNALELDDSALYLCASSLHQSSYNEQFFGPGTRLTVL.

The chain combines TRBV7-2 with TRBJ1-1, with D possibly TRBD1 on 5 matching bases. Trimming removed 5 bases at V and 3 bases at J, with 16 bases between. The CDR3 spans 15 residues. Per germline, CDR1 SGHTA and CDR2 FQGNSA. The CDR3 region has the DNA TGTGCCAGCAGCCCTCGGGGCTCGTGGGACACTGAAGCTTTCTTT. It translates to CASSPRGSWDTEAFF.

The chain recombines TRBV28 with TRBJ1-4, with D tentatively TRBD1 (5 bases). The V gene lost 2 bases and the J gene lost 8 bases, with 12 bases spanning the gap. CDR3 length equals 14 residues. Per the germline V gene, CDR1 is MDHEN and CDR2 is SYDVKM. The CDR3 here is CASSLGGTVEKLFF. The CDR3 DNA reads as TGTGCCAGCAGTTTAGGGGGTACAGTGGAAAAACTGTTTTTT. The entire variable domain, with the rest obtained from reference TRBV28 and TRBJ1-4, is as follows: DVKVTQSSRYLVKRTGEKVFLECVQDMDHENMFWYRQDPGLGLRLIYFSYDVKMKEKGDIPEGYSVSREKKERFSLILESASTNQTSMYLCASSLGGTVEKLFFGSGTQLSVL.

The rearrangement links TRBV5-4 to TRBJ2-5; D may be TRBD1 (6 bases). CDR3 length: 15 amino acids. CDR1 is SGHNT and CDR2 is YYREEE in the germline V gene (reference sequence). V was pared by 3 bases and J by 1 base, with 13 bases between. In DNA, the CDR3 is TGTGCCAGCAGCTCAGGACAGCACCTCCAAGAGACCCAGTACTTC. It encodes CASSSGQHLQETQYF.

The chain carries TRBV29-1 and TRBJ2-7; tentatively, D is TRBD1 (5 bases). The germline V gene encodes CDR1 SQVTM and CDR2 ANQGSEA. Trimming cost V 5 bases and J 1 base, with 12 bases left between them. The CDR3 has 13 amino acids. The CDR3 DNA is TGCAGCGTTAAGCCCCAGGGTTCCTACGAGCAGTACTTC. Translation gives CSVKPQGSYEQYF.

The CDR3 DNA reads as TGTGCCAGCAGCTTAGCGGGACAGGGGTATCATCAGCCCCAGCATTTT. Protein: CASSLAGQGYHQPQHF. The chain employs TRBV7-2 and TRBJ1-5, with 10 bases that match TRBD1. Germline V gives CDR1 SGHTA, CDR2 FQGNSA. Losses at the gene ends were 0 bases for V and 5 bases for J; bases not matched to a gene: 4. CDR3 length: 16 residues. The variable domain in full, with the rest retrieved from reference TRBV7-2 and TRBJ1-5, is GAGVSQSPSNKVTEKGKDVELRCDPISGHTALYWYRQSLGQGLEFLIYFQGNSAPDKSGLPSDRFSAERTGGSVSTLTIQRTQQEDSAVYLCASSLAGQGYHQPQHFGDGTRLSIL.

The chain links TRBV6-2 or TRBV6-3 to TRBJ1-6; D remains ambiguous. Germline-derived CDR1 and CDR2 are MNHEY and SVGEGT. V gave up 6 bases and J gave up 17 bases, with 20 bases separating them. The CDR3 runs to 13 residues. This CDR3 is CASSPTQRPRFHF. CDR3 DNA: TGTGCCAGCAGCCCAACCCAGCGACCAAGGTTCCACTTT.

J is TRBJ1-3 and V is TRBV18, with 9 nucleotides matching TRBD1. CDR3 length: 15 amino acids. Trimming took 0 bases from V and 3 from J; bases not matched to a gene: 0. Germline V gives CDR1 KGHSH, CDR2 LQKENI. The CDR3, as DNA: TGTGCCAGCTCACCACCGGGACAGGGTGGAAACACCATATATTTT. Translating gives CASSPPGQGGNTIYF.

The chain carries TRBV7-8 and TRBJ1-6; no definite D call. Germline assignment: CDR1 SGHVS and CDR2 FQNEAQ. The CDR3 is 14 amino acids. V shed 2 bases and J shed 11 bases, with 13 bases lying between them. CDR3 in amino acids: CASSLWVLAPPLHF. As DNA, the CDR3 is TGTGCCAGCAGCTTATGGGTTTTAGCGCCACCCCTCCACTTT. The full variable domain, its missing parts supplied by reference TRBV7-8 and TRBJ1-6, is GAGVSQSPRYKVAKRGQDVALRCDPISGHVSLFWYQQALGQGPEFLTYFQNEAQLDKSGLPSDRFFAERPEGSVSTLKIQRTQQEDSAVYLCASSLWVLAPPLHFGNGTRLTVT.

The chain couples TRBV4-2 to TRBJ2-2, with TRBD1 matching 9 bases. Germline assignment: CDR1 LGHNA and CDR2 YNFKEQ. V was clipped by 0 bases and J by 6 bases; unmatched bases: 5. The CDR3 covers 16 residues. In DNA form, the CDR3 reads TGTGCCAGCAGCCAAGAGGACAGGGGTGAGGCCGGGGAGCTGTTTTTT. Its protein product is CASSQEDRGEAGELFF.